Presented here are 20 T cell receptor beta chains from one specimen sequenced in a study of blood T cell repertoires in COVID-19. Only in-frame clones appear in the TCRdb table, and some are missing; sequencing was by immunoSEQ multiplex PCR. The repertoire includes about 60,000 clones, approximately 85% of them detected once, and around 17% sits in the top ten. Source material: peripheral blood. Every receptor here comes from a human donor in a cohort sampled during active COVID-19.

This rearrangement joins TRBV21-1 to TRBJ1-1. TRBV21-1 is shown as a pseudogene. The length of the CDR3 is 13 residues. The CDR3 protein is CASSKAAAARAFF. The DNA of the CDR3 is TGTGCCAGCAGCAAAGCGGCAGCCGCGAGGGCTTTCTTT.

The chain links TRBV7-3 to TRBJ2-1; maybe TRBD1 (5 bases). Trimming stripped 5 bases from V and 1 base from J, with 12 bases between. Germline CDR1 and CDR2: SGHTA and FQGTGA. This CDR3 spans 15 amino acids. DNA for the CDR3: TGTGCCAGCAGCCCACCCGACAGATCCTACAATGAGCAGTTCTTC. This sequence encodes CASSPPDRSYNEQFF.

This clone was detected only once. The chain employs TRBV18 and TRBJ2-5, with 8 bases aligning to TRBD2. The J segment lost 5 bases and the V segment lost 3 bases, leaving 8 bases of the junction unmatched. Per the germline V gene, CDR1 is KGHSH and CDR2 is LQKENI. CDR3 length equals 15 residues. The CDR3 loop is CASSPSLGLEETQYF. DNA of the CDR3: TGTGCCAGCTCACCTTCGTTGGGACTAGAGGAGACCCAGTACTTC.

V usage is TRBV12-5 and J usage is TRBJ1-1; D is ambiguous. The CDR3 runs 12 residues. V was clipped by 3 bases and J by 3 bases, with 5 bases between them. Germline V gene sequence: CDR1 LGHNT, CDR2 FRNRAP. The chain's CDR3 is CASGFSDTEAFF. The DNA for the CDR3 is TGTGCTAGTGGTTTCTCCGACACTGAAGCTTTCTTT.

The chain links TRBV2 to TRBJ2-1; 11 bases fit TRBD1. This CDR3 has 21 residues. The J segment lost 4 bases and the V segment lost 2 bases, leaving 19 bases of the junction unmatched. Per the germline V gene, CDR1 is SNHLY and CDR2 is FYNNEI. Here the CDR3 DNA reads TGTGCCAGCAGTGAATCGCCGGAGATGCAGTCGGGACAGGGGGTTTACAATGAGCAGTTCTTC. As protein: CASSESPEMQSGQGVYNEQFF.

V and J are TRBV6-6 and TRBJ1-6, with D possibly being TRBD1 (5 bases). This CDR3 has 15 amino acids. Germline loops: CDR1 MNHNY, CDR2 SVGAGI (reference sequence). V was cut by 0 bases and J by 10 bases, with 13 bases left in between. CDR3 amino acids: CASSYSMQGRSPLHF. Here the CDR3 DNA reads TGTGCCAGCAGTTACTCGATGCAGGGAAGGTCACCCCTCCACTTT.

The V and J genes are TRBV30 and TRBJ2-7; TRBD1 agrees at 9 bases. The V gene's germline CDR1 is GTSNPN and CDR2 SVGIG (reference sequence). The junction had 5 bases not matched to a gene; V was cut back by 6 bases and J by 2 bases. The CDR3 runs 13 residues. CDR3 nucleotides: TGTGCCTGCACCGGGACAGGGACCTACGAGCAGTACTTC. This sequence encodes CACTGTGTYEQYF.

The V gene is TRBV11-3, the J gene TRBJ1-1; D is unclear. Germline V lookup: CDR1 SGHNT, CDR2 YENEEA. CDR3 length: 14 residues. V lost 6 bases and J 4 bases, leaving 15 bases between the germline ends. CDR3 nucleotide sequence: TGTGCCAGCAGTTCGAGGGCCTCGGGCACTGAAGCTTTCTTT. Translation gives CASSSRASGTEAFF.

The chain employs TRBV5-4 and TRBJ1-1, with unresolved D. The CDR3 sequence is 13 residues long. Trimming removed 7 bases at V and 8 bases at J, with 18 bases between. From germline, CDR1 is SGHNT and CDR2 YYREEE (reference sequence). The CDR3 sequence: CASSPGSASEAFF. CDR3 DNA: TGTGCCAGCTCTCCGGGGTCGGCGTCAGAAGCTTTCTTT.

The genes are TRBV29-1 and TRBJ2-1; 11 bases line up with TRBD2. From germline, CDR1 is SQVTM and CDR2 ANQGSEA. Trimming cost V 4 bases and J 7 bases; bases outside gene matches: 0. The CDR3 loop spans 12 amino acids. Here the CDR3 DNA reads TGCAGCGTTGTAGCGGGGGGGAATGAGCAGTTCTTC. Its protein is CSVVAGGNEQFF.

CDR3 nucleotide sequence: TGTGCCAGCAGCCAAGAAGGCAGCGGGGGGGCCCAAGAGACCCAGTACTTC. Protein product: CASSQEGSGGAQETQYF. This chain joins TRBV4-2 and TRBJ2-5; 10 bases map to TRBD2. The CDR3 extends over 17 amino acids. Germline V lookup: CDR1 LGHNA, CDR2 YNFKEQ. V was pared by 0 bases and J by 1 base, with 5 bases of the junction left unmatched.

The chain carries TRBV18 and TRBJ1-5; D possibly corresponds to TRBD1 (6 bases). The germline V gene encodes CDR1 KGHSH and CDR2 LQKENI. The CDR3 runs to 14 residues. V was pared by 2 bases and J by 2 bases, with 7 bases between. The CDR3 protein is CASSPSGGNQPQHF. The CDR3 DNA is TGTGCCAGCTCACCATCAGGGGGCAATCAGCCCCAGCATTTT.

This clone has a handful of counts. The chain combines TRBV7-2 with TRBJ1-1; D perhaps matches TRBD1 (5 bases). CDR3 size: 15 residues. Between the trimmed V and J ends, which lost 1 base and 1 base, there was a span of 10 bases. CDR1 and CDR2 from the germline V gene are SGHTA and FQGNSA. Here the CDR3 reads CASSLVGGTNTEAFF. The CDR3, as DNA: TGTGCCAGCAGCTTAGTGGGGGGGACGAACACTGAAGCTTTCTTT.

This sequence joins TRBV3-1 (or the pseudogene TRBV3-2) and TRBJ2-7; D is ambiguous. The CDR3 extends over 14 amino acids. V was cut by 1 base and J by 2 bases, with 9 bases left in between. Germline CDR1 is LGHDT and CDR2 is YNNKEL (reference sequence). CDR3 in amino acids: CASSQGYTTYEQYF. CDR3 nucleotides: TGTGCCAGCAGCCAAGGTTACACGACCTACGAGCAGTACTTC.

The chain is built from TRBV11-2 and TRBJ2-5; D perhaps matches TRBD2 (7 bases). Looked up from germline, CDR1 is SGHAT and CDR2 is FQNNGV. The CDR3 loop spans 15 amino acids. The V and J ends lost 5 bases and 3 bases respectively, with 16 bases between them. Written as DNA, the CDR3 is TGTGCCAGCAGCACCTGGGGGGGCCGGGAAGAGACCCAGTACTTC. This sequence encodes CASSTWGGREETQYF.

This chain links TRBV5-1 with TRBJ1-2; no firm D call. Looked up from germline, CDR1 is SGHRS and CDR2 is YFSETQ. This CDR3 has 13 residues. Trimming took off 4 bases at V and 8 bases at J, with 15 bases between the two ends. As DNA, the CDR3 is TGCGCCAGCAGCGGAGGAATGGATGAGGGCTACACCTTC. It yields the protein CASSGGMDEGYTF.

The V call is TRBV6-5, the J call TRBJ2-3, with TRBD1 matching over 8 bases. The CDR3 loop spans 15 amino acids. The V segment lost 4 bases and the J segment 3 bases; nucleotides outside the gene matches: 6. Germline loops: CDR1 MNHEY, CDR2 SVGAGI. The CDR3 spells CASSWTGTGTDTQYF. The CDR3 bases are TGTGCCAGCAGTTGGACAGGGACGGGAACAGATACGCAGTATTTT.

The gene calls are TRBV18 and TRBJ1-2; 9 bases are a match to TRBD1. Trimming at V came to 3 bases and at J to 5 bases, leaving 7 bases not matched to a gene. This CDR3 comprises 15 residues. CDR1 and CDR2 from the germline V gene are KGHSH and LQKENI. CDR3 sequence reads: CASSPGTGRGYGYTF. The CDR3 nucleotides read TGTGCCAGCTCACCGGGGACAGGGAGGGGATATGGCTACACCTTC.

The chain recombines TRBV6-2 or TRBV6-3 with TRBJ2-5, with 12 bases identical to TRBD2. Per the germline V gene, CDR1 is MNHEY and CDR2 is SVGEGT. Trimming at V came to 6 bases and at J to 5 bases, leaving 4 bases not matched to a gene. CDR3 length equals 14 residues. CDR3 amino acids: CASSRGLAGETQYF. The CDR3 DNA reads TGTGCCAGCAGCCGTGGACTAGCGGGGGAGACCCAGTACTTC.

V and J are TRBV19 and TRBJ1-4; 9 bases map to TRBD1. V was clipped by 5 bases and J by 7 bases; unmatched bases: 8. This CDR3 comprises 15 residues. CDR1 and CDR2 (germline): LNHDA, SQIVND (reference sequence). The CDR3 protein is CASSGTGTGSEKLFF. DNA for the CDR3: TGTGCCAGTAGTGGAACCGGGACAGGGTCTGAAAAACTGTTTTTT.